Below are 6 T cell receptor beta chains sequenced from a single sample in a study of T cell responses to AZD1222 COVID-19 vaccine. Data came from immunoSEQ multiplex PCR; TCRdb stores just in-frame clones and leaves some out. This repertoire shows about 75,000 clones, around 89% found once; its top ten account for 9% to 10%. Here the sequenced sample was peripheral blood, taken 28 days after the second dose of the MenACWY control vaccine. Receptors were obtained from an adult who received the MenACWY meningococcal vaccine as a control.

This clone was seen only once. The V call is TRBV19, the J call TRBJ1-5; D gene uncertain. The CDR3 consists of 16 residues. Germline V gene sequence: CDR1 LNHDA, CDR2 SQIVND (reference sequence). Trimming pared 0 bases from V and 2 bases from J, leaving 11 bases between. Here the CDR3 reads CASSIEELGGNQPQHF. In DNA, the CDR3 is TGTGCCAGTAGTATAGAGGAGCTAGGCGGCAATCAGCCCCAGCATTTT.

V usage is TRBV5-6 and J usage is TRBJ2-3; D gene uncertain. Trimming stripped 1 base from V and 4 bases from J, with 7 bases between. CDR3 length equals 13 residues. Germline V lookup: CDR1 SGHDT, CDR2 YYEEEE. CDR3 region: CASSLKIADTQYF. CDR3 DNA: TGTGCCAGCAGCTTGAAAATTGCAGATACGCAGTATTTT.

The V gene is TRBV6-2 or TRBV6-3, the J gene TRBJ1-5, with D perhaps matching TRBD1 (6 bases). Germline CDR1 reads MNHEY; CDR2 reads SVGEGT. CDR3 length equals 14 residues. Trimming stripped 7 bases from V and 3 bases from J, with 13 bases between. The CDR3 here is CASTPRGDNQPQHF. CDR3 in DNA: TGTGCCAGCACCCCGAGGGGGGACAATCAGCCCCAGCATTTT.

The V and J genes are TRBV4-1 and TRBJ2-2; D remains unclear. Germline V lookup: CDR1 MGHRA, CDR2 YSYEKL. This CDR3 is built from 14 residues. The V end was cut by 5 bases, the J end by 1 base, with 8 bases between. The CDR3 spells CASSFDGNTGELFF. Written as DNA, the CDR3 is TGCGCCAGCAGCTTTGACGGGAACACCGGGGAGCTGTTTTTT.

J is TRBJ2-3 and V is TRBV12-5; either TRBD1 or TRBD2 may fit D (5 bases each). CDR1 is LGHNT, CDR2 FRNRAP, per germline. The V gene lost 6 bases and the J gene lost 5 bases, with 15 bases spanning the gap. The CDR3 consists of 14 residues. CDR3 sequence: CASGPPGPIDTQYF. DNA for the CDR3: TGTGCTAGTGGGCCTCCGGGACCCATAGATACGCAGTATTTT.

The chain uses TRBV7-9 and TRBJ1-1, with 7 bases that match TRBD1. Germline V CDR1 and CDR2: SEHNR, FQNEAQ (reference sequence). The CDR3 extends over 15 amino acids. The ends lost 3 bases at V and 4 bases at J; junction bases unmatched: 8. CDR3 amino acids: CASSFQGVSFTEAFF. DNA for the CDR3: TGTGCCAGCAGCTTCCAGGGGGTTTCATTCACTGAAGCTTTCTTT.